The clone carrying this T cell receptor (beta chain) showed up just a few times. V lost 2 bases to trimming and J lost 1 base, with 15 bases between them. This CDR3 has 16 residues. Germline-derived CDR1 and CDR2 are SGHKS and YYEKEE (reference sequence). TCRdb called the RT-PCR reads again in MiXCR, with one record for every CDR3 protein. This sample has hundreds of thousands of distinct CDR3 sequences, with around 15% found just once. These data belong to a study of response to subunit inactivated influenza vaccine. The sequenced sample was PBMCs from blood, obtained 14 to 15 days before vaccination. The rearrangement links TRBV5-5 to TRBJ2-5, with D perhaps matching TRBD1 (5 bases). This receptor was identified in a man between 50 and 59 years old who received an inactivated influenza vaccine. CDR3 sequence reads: CASSLVTDSFQETQYF. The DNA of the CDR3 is TGTGCCAGCAGCTTAGTTACCGACAGCTTCCAAGAGACCCAGTACTTC.